This T cell receptor (beta chain) derives from a study of cytomegalovirus exposure and HLA in healthy donors. Study in general: Inside one of the first data releases sat some 93 million unique TCRs taken from HLA-typed donors.

PCR amplification relied on 60 Vbeta primers (plus 13 Jbeta primers). Sequencing used immunoSEQ multiplex PCR; TCRdb keeps in-frame clones, though not all of them. The sample has about 150,000 clones, approximately 80% seen once. Comment on this clone: Its antigen is still unknown.

Study-wide points: Researchers reported from a later analysis that most CMV-associated TCR beta chains appeared HLA-restricted. The authors confirmed in vitro that three CMV-associated chains were specific for CMV antigens.

The ends lost 4 bases at V and 3 bases at J; junction bases unmatched: 5. The CDR3 contains 14 residues. Germline CDR1 SGHRS, CDR2 YFSETQ. The sample comprised PBMCs. This rearrangement joins TRBV5-1 to TRBJ2-5; TRBD1 agrees at 8 bases. This sequence was found in a man aged 50 to 59 in good health and CMV-seropositive. The CDR3 coding sequence is TGCGCCAGCAGCACTGGACAGGGAAAAGAGACCCAGTACTTC. It translates to CASSTGQGKETQYF.